The clone carrying this T cell receptor beta chain was picked up one time. Time point of the sample: newly diagnosed, previously untreated cHL patient sample. The data are from a study of PD-1 blockade in classical Hodgkin lymphoma. The protocol was immunoSEQ multiplex PCR, while the TCRdb copy is restricted to in-frame clones and leaves out a portion. The table lists about 30,000 clones, about nine tenths of them singletons. This CDR3 is 11 amino acids long. Trimming removed 3 bases from V and 8 bases from J, with 8 bases in between. Germline V lookup: CDR1 DFQATT, CDR2 SNEGSKA (reference sequence). The source material was peripheral blood mononuclear cells (PBMCs). The receptor's source is a human donor with classical Hodgkin lymphoma. The chain links TRBV20-1 to TRBJ2-1; D remains unclear. The CDR3 sequence is CSARPLDEQFF. DNA of the CDR3: TGCAGTGCTAGGCCGTTGGATGAGCAGTTCTTC.